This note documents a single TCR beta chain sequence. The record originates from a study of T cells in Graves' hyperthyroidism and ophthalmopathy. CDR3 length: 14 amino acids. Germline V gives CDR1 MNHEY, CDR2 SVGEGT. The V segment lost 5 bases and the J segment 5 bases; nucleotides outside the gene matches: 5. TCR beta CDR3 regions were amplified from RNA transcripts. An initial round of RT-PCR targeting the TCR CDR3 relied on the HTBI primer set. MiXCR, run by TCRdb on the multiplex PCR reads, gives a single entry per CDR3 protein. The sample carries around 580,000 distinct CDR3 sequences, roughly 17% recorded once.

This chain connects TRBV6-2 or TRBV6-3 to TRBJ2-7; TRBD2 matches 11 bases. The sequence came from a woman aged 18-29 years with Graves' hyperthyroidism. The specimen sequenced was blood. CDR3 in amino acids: CASSQTSGRHEQYF. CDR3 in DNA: TGTGCCAGCAGTCAAACTAGCGGGAGACACGAGCAGTACTTC.